The TCR beta chain under discussion was sequenced for a study of blood T cell repertoires in COVID-19. The method was immunoSEQ multiplex PCR; TCRdb's version includes in-frame clones alone and lacks a portion of them. The repertoire consists of 250,000 or so clones, with about 90% occurring once and the leading ten covering around 1.3%. Participants were placed into cohorts based on the clinical history they reported. From germline, CDR1 is SGDLS and CDR2 YYNGEE. Trimming removed 0 bases at V and 4 bases at J, with 10 bases between. The CDR3 is made up of 14 amino acids. The origin of this receptor is a human donor in a cohort exposed to, infected with or recovered from COVID-19 (not recorded which). The donor label of this sample is uncertain. The sample comprised PBMCs or T cells enriched from blood (not recorded which). The chain combines TRBV9 with TRBJ2-5, with D hard to call. The DNA of the CDR3 is TGTGCCAGCAGCGTAGAGGCCTGGGCAGAGACCCAGTACTTC. Its translation is CASSVEAWAETQYF.